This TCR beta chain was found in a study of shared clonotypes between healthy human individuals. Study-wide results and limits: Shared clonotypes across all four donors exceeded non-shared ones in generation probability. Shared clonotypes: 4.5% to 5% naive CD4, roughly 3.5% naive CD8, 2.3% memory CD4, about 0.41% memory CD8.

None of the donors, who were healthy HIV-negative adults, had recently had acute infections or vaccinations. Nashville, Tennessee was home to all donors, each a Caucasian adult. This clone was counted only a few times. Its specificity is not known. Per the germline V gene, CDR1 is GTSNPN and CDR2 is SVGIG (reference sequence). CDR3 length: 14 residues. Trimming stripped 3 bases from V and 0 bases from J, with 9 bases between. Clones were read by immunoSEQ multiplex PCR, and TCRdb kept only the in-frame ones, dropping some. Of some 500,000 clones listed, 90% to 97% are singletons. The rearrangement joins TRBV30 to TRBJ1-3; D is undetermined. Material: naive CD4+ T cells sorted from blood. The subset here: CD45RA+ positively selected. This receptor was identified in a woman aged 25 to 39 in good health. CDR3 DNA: TGTGCCTGGAGGGGAGGAAGCTCTGGAAACACCATATATTTT. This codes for CAWRGGSSGNTIYF.